The 7 T cell receptor beta chains given below trace back to one sample, sequenced in a study of cytomegalovirus exposure and HLA in healthy donors. 13 Jbeta primers and 60 Vbeta primers were used for the PCR. Assay: immunoSEQ multiplex PCR; the TCRdb copy retains only in-frame clones and omits some. The repertoire holds roughly 190,000 clones, with more than 60% as singletons. Sequencing was performed on PBMCs. The receptor set was obtained from a female donor in good health and CMV-seronegative.

A single count supports this clone. The chain uses TRBV27 and TRBJ2-1; 7 nucleotides line up with TRBD2. V trimming: 2 bases; J trimming: 0 bases; junction bases outside the gene matches: 16. CDR1 is MNHEY, CDR2 SMNVEV, per germline (reference sequence). The CDR3 consists of 20 residues. The CDR3 sequence is CASSLRRWLAEDSSYNEQFF. As DNA, the CDR3 is TGTGCCAGCAGTTTACGGCGGTGGCTAGCGGAAGATAGCTCCTACAATGAGCAGTTCTTC.

The chain combines TRBV29-1 with TRBJ1-1; unclear D gene. CDR3 length: 11 amino acids. Trimming cost V 4 bases and J 2 bases, with 5 bases left between them. The germline V gene encodes CDR1 SQVTM and CDR2 ANQGSEA. The CDR3 nucleotides read TGCAGCGTTGGTAGTAACACTGAAGCTTTCTTT. It codes for CSVGSNTEAFF.

The J gene is TRBJ2-3, the V gene TRBV18, with D tentatively TRBD2 (5 bases). The germline V gene encodes CDR1 KGHSH and CDR2 LQKENI. The CDR3 consists of 15 residues. The V end was cut by 0 bases, the J end by 3 bases, with 10 bases between. In nucleotides, the CDR3 is TGTGCCAGCTCACCACCGCGAACGGGGACAGATACGCAGTATTTT. Protein sequence: CASSPPRTGTDTQYF.

CDR3: CASSRQGWDIQYF. The CDR3 DNA sequence: TGTGCCAGCAGTCGACAGGGTTGGGACATTCAGTACTTC. V is TRBV6-6 and J is TRBJ2-4, with 7 bases lining up with TRBD1. This CDR3 is built from 13 residues. V shed 5 bases and J 8 bases; nucleotides not matched to a gene: 6. Germline-derived CDR1 and CDR2 are MNHNY and SVGAGI (reference sequence).

The chain joins TRBV5-4 to TRBJ1-2, with D perhaps TRBD1 (5 bases). The CDR3 extends over 17 amino acids. V lost 0 bases and J 4 bases, leaving 19 bases between the germline ends. CDR1 and CDR2 from the germline V gene are SGHNT and YYREEE (reference sequence). CDR3 nucleotide sequence: TGTGCCAGCAGCTTGGGGGCCCCTGGGGGAGGTGGCTATGGCTACACCTTC. This gives the protein CASSLGAPGGGGYGYTF.

V usage is TRBV21-1 and J usage is TRBJ1-2; the listed D gene, TRBD1, was not tested against the DNA. TRBV21-1 constitutes a pseudogene. The CDR3 is made up of 15 amino acids. The CDR3 DNA follows: TGTGCCAGCAGCAAAGCCTTTAACAGATCCTATGGCTACACCTTC. It specifies CASSKAFNRSYGYTF.

The J gene is TRBJ2-5, the V gene TRBV1; TRBD2, as called in the table, went unchecked against the DNA. TRBV1 is reported as a pseudogene. The CDR3 length is 16 residues. The CDR3 protein is CTSSPRWAGPAETQYF. The CDR3 DNA reads as TGCACCAGCAGCCCGCGTTGGGCGGGGCCCGCAGAGACCCAGTACTTC.